Each of the 16 T cell receptor beta chains below was sequenced from the same sample in a study of human T cells and chemical hapten exposure. TCRdb reprocessed the RACE reads via MiXCR and lists one record per CDR3 protein. The data show 150,000 to 200,000 distinct CDR3 sequences, roughly 26% seen once. Time point given: patch test 3, about 24 weeks after DPC sensitization. The sample's treatment: therapeutic diphenylcyclopropenone sensitization with weekly scalp DPC. Sequenced material: whole blood, taken in connection with sensitization to the hapten diphenylcyclopropenone (DPC). Every receptor here comes from a young woman with alopecia areata. Some clones in this sample may be carry-over from other donors' samples.

The chain is built from TRBV12-3 or TRBV12-4 and TRBJ2-1; D is unresolved. This CDR3 is built from 13 residues. V was clipped by 2 bases and J by 6 bases, with 8 bases between them. The CDR3 DNA follows: TGTGCCAGCAGTTTATCCTCCACCAATGAGCAGTTCTTC. Encoded protein: CASSLSSTNEQFF.

J is TRBJ2-3 and V is TRBV3-1; no clear D gene. CDR1 and CDR2 from the germline V gene are LGHDT and YNNKEL (reference sequence). This CDR3 comprises 13 residues. V lost 4 bases and J 0 bases, leaving 5 bases between the germline ends. The CDR3 DNA follows: TGTGCCAGCAGCCTACATAGCACAGATACGCAGTATTTT. It is translated as CASSLHSTDTQYF.

The chain is built from TRBV20-1 and TRBJ1-2; tentative D call: TRBD1 (6 bases). Germline lookup yields CDR1 DFQATT and CDR2 SNEGSKA (reference sequence). CDR3 length: 13 amino acids. Trimming stripped 5 bases from V and 4 bases from J, with 14 bases between. CDR3 residues: CSAAPQGIYGYTF. Here the CDR3 DNA reads TGCAGTGCTGCTCCACAGGGTATCTATGGCTACACCTTC.

A few counts support this clonotype. The V call is TRBV11-1, the J call TRBJ1-1; D remains unclear. The germline gives CDR1 SGHAT, CDR2 FQDESV (reference sequence). This CDR3 is 14 amino acids long. Trimming removed 1 base from V and 0 bases from J, with 6 bases in between. The CDR3 loop reads CASSLEGMNTEAFF. The DNA for the CDR3 is TGTGCCAGCAGCTTAGAGGGCATGAACACTGAAGCTTTCTTT.

This clonotype is medium-sized. This chain joins TRBV4-1 and TRBJ2-1; maybe TRBD2 (6 bases). In germline, CDR1 is MGHRA, CDR2 YSYEKL. This CDR3 region has 17 residues. V was shortened by 3 bases and J by 0 bases, with 15 bases between the two germline ends. CDR3: CASSQRPDGSSYNEQFF. CDR3 DNA sequence: TGCGCCAGCAGCCAGCGTCCGGACGGGAGCTCCTACAATGAGCAGTTCTTC.

V gene TRBV15 combines with J gene TRBJ2-1; possibly TRBD1 for D (5 bases). Trimming left V 1 base short and J 0 bases short, with 10 bases between. Germline V gene sequence: CDR1 LNHNV, CDR2 YYDKDF (reference sequence). The CDR3 runs to 16 residues. This CDR3 is CATSRGRTSSYNEQFF. The CDR3 DNA is TGTGCCACCAGCAGAGGACGGACAAGCTCCTACAATGAGCAGTTCTTC.

The V call is TRBV5-1, the J call TRBJ2-4, with a possible D match to TRBD1 (5 bases). V was pared by 1 base and J by 6 bases, with 5 bases between. Germline-derived CDR1 and CDR2 are SGHRS and YFSETQ. The CDR3 extends over 12 amino acids. The CDR3 is CASSLQGNIQYF. CDR3 DNA: TGCGCCAGCAGCTTGCAGGGAAACATTCAGTACTTC.

This clonotype was detected many times. V usage is TRBV7-2 and J usage is TRBJ2-7; D unresolved. Trimming stripped 2 bases from V and 3 bases from J, with 2 bases between. From germline, CDR1 is SGHTA and CDR2 FQGNSA. This CDR3 is built from 11 residues. CDR3 bases: TGTGCCAGCAGCTTATACTACGAGCAGTACTTC. As protein: CASSLYYEQYF. The full variable domain, in which reference TRBV7-2 and TRBJ2-7 provide the parts outside the CDR3, is GAGVSQSPSNKVTEKGKDVELRCDPISGHTALYWYRQSLGQGLEFLIYFQGNSAPDKSGLPSDRFSAERTGGSVSTLTIQRTQQEDSAVYLCASSLYYEQYFGPGTRLTVT.

This clonotype was counted ten times or more. The CDR3 DNA sequence: TGTGCCAGCAGACCTGGACTCCGGGGGCTCAATCAGCCCCAGCATTTT. Its protein is CASRPGLRGLNQPQHF. The J gene is TRBJ1-5, the V gene TRBV28, with D possibly matching TRBD1 (6 bases). CDR3 length equals 16 residues. Looked up from germline, CDR1 is MDHEN and CDR2 is SYDVKM. V gave up 6 bases and J gave up 3 bases, with 18 bases separating them.

The chain employs TRBV11-3 and TRBJ2-7; D might be TRBD1 (6 bases). Germline lookup yields CDR1 SGHNT and CDR2 YENEEA. V was trimmed by 1 base and J by 3 bases, leaving 13 bases between them. The CDR3 has 15 amino acids. The CDR3: CASSLVQGPLYEQYF. CDR3 nucleotide sequence: TGTGCCAGCAGCTTAGTCCAGGGGCCCCTCTACGAGCAGTACTTC.

This clonotype was seen more than once but under ten times. This chain uses TRBV6-2 or TRBV6-3 with TRBJ1-1; D gene ambiguous. Germline V gene data show CDR1 as MNHEY and CDR2 as SVGEGT. V gave up 6 bases and J gave up 1 base, with 24 bases separating them. CDR3 length equals 18 residues. For the CDR3, the DNA is TGTGCCAGCAGCTATAACCCGTTAGCCATTCTCCGGAACACTGAAGCTTTCTTT. This translates into CASSYNPLAILRNTEAFF.

There are many counts of this clonotype. This chain joins TRBV4-1 and TRBJ1-2; 7 nucleotides agree with TRBD1. The CDR3 has 14 residues. The V and J ends lost 4 bases and 4 bases, in that order; junction bases with no gene match: 6. Looked up from germline, CDR1 is MGHRA and CDR2 is YSYEKL. As DNA, the CDR3 is TGCGCCAGCAGCCCCCCGGACAGGCCCTATGGCTACACCTTC. Translated, it gives CASSPPDRPYGYTF.

The chain combines TRBV6-2 or TRBV6-3 with TRBJ2-3, with D tentatively TRBD1 (5 bases). CDR1 is MNHEY and CDR2 is SVGEGT in the germline V gene. The CDR3 has 12 residues. V lost 5 bases and J lost 3, with 6 bases in between. Written as DNA, the CDR3 is TGTGCCAGCAGTGGACAAACAGATACGCAGTATTTT. Its protein product is CASSGQTDTQYF.

This sequence joins TRBV5-1 and TRBJ2-7, with a weak D call TRBD2 (6 bases). CDR1 and CDR2 (germline): SGHRS, YFSETQ. The CDR3 runs 14 residues. The V and J ends lost 0 bases and 7 bases respectively, with 14 bases between them. Written as DNA, the CDR3 is TGCGCCAGCAGCTTGGCCGGGCAGAGCGGGGAGCAGTACTTC. It is translated as CASSLAGQSGEQYF.

This clonotype was detected a few times. The chain carries TRBV7-2 and TRBJ2-2, with 11 bases that match TRBD2. CDR1 and CDR2 (germline): SGHTA, FQGNSA. V shed 5 bases, J shed 2 bases, and the junction held 13 bases outside the gene matches. CDR3 length: 19 residues. CDR3 residues: CASSPQPVAGGPNTGELFF. The CDR3 DNA follows: TGTGCCAGCAGCCCCCAACCAGTAGCGGGGGGGCCTAACACCGGGGAGCTGTTTTTT.

This clonotype was found a few times. This rearrangement joins TRBV11-2 to TRBJ2-1; 8 bases match TRBD2. In germline, CDR1 is SGHAT, CDR2 FQNNGV. J was trimmed by 2 bases and V by 3 bases; bases with no gene match: 3. The CDR3 covers 15 residues. CDR3 nucleotides: TGTGCCAGCAGCTTTTTACTAGCGGCCTACAATGAGCAGTTCTTC. It encodes CASSFLLAAYNEQFF.